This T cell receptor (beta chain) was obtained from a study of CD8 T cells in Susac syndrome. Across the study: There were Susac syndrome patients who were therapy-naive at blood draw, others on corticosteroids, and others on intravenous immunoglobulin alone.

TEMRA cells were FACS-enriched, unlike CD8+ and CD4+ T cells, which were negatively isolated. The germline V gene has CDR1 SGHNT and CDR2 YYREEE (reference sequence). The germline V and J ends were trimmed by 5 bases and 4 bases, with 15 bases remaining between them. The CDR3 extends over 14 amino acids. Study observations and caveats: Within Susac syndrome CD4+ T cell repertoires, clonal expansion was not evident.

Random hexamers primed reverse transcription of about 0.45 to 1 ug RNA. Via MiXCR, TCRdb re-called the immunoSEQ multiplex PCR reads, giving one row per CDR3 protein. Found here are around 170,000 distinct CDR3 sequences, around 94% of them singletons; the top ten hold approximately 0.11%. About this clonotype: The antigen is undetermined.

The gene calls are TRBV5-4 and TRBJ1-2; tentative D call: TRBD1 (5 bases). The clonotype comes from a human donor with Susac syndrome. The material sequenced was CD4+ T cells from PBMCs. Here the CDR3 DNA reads TGTGCCAGCAGGGATACGACAGATAGCTATGGCTACACCTTC. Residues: CASRDTTDSYGYTF.